This T cell receptor (beta chain) was captured in a study of CD8+CD57+ T cells in acquired aplastic anemia. About the study: The sorted CD4+ and CD8+ cells yielded an average around 3.2 ug of DNA.

A few counts support this clonotype. Sequencing involved patients with CD8+CD57+ cell expansion previously shown by flow cytometry. Using genomic DNA as the template, TCR beta VDJ and CDR3 profiling was carried out. TCRdb re-analysed the reads in MiXCR, keeping a single row per CDR3 protein. The sample shows under 250,000 distinct CDR3 sequences, 55% to 65% of them seen only once. The V and J ends lost 4 bases and 4 bases respectively, with 12 bases between them. Germline loops: CDR1 DFQATT, CDR2 SNEGSKA (reference sequence). CDR3 size: 13 residues. This sequence originates from a human donor with aplastic anemia. V usage is TRBV20-1 and J usage is TRBJ2-3; tentative D call: TRBD1 (5 bases). Sequenced sample: sorted CD4+, CD8+, or CD8+CD57+ T cells (not recorded which) from PBMCs. CDR3: CSATRQNSDTQYF. The CDR3 DNA sequence: TGCAGTGCTACCCGACAGAACTCAGATACGCAGTATTTT.